This is a list of T cell receptor beta chains from one sample in a study of cytomegalovirus exposure and HLA in healthy donors. TCRdb's copy holds only in-frame clones and misses some; the assay was immunoSEQ multiplex PCR. The sample gives roughly 120,000 clones, 76% of which show up once; less than 9.5% is in the top ten. Sequencing was done on a sample of PBMCs. The receptors derive from a woman between 50 and 59 years old in good health and CMV-seropositive. CDR3s include the opening cysteine and the closing phenylalanine or tryptophan. Each record gives: D gene, V gene, J gene, clone size, CDR3 DNA, CDR3 protein. D genes are given only for firm matches. Rows may omit the clone size; those that give it use once, few, many or a size class.

NA	TRBV7-2	TRBJ1-3	once	TGTGCCAGCAGCCCGACAGTCTCTGGAAACACCATATATTTT	CASSPTVSGNTIYF
NA	TRBV5-4	TRBJ1-5	few	TGTGCCAGCAGCTCGCAACCCCAGGGGCCCCAGCATTTT	CASSSQPQGPQHF
TRBD2	TRBV4-1	TRBJ2-1	NA	TGCGCCAGCAGCCCCCTCAGCGGGGGGCGGAATGAGCAGTTCTTC	CASSPLSGGRNEQFF
TRBD2	TRBV9	TRBJ2-1	NA	TGTGCCAGCAGCTCCGGGACTAGCGCGTACAATGAGCAGTTCTTC	CASSSGTSAYNEQFF
NA	TRBV4-3	TRBJ2-1	NA	TGCGCCAGCAGCCCGGACTACTCCAATGAGCAGTTCTTC	CASSPDYSNEQFF
TRBD1	TRBV19	TRBJ2-3	NA	TGTGCCAGTACCCGACAAAGGACAGGGGTGCGGTATTTT	CASTRQRTGVRYF
TRBD2	TRBV6-1	TRBJ2-7	NA	TGTGCCAGCCAACGGGGGGGGAACTACGAGCAGTACTTC	CASQRGGNYEQYF
TRBD1	TRBV5-1	TRBJ2-6	NA	TGCGCCAGCAGCAACTCCCCCCGACAGGGTAACTCTGGGGCCAACGTCCTGACTTTC	CASSNSPRQGNSGANVLTF
NA	TRBV11-3	TRBJ2-1	NA	TGTGCCAGCAGCTCCCACATCCATGAGCAGTTCTTC	CASSSHIHEQFF
TRBD1	TRBV19	TRBJ1-5	NA	TGTGCCAGTAGTTTCGCCGGGACAGGGATCAATCAGCCCCAGCATTTT	CASSFAGTGINQPQHF
TRBD2	TRBV7-6	TRBJ2-3	once	TGTGCCAGCAGTCCCGGGACTAGCAGACCCACAGATACGCAGTATTTT	CASSPGTSRPTDTQYF
TRBD2	TRBV7-2	TRBJ2-7	few	TGTGCCAGCAGCTATAGCGGGATTAGCTCCTACGAGCAGTACTTC	CASSYSGISSYEQYF
NA	TRBV11-2	TRBJ1-2	NA	TGTGCCAGCAGCTCTGACAGCTACTATGGCTACACCTTC	CASSSDSYYGYTF
NA	TRBV6-6	TRBJ2-5	few	TGTGCCAGCAGTTACGCGGGGACCCAGTACTTC	CASSYAGTQYF
TRBD1	TRBV28	TRBJ2-2	NA	TGTGCCAGCAGTTTACAGCAGGGGGCAGGGGAGCTGTTTTTT	CASSLQQGAGELFF
NA	TRBV7-2	TRBJ2-3	NA	TGTGCCAGCAGTCTCGCTGCCGGCCGCTCCACTAATACGCAGTATTTT	CASSLAAGRSTNTQYF
NA	TRBV18	TRBJ1-1	NA	TGTGCCAGCTCTGAGCAATACAGGGCTTTGAACACTGAAGCTTTCTTT	CASSEQYRALNTEAFF
NA	TRBV11-2	TRBJ2-4	NA	TGTGCCAGCAGCTTAGATCAGCAGGGAAGGGCTTCTCCTACGGGAAACATTCAGTACTTC	CASSLDQQGRASPTGNIQYF
NA	TRBV6-5	TRBJ2-7	NA	TGTGCCAGCAGTTACCACCCCGCGCCAGGGGTCGAGCAGTACTTC	CASSYHPAPGVEQYF
TRBD2	TRBV7-2	TRBJ2-5	NA	TGTGCCAGCAGCGCCGGGACTAGCGGGAGGACCCAAGAGACCCAGTACTTC	CASSAGTSGRTQETQYF
NA	TRBV5-4	TRBJ2-3	NA	TGTGCCAGCAGCTTGGCCCCTAGCACAGATACGCAGTATTTT	CASSLAPSTDTQYF
NA	TRBV7-2	TRBJ2-7	NA	TGTGCCAGCAGCTTAGGCGGAGGCATGAACGAGCAGTACTTC	CASSLGGGMNEQYF
TRBD1	TRBV7-6	TRBJ1-6	NA	TGTGCCAGCAGCTTAGCGGGACAGGGGGCCGGATCACCCCTCCACTTT	CASSLAGQGAGSPLHF
NA	TRBV19	TRBJ2-1	NA	TGTGCCACCACTAGGGTTGAGCAGTTCTTC	CATTRVEQFF
TRBD2	TRBV7-2	TRBJ2-1	NA	TGTGCCAGCCTAGCGGGGGGGCCCTCCTACAATGAGCAGTTCTTC	CASLAGGPSYNEQFF
TRBD1	TRBV19	TRBJ1-2	many	TGTGCCAGTAGTATTTGGCAGGGGGTATCTGATGGCTACACCTTC	CASSIWQGVSDGYTF
NA	TRBV6-6	TRBJ1-2	once	TGTGCCAGCAGTTACCCCCCGATGGGGCTAAACTATGGCTACACCTTC	CASSYPPMGLNYGYTF
NA	TRBV7-9	TRBJ1-2	NA	TGTTCCAGCAGCGGGGGGGGGAGGGGCTATGGCTACACCTTC	CSSSGGGRGYGYTF
TRBD2	TRBV4-2	TRBJ2-7	few	TGTGCCAGCAGCCAAGAGGGAGCGGGGGGGCGATACGAGCAGTACTTC	CASSQEGAGGRYEQYF
TRBD2	TRBV7-3	TRBJ2-1	NA	TGTGCCAGCAGCTACACTAGCGGGGGATACAATGAGCAGTTCTTC	CASSYTSGGYNEQFF
TRBD1	TRBV15	TRBJ1-2	once	TGTGCCACCAGCGGCCGGGACAGGGCTCCCTATGGCTACACCTTC	CATSGRDRAPYGYTF
NA	TRBV6-5	TRBJ1-1	NA	TGTGCCAGCACCTACAGGACAGCCATGAACACTGAAGCTTTCTTT	CASTYRTAMNTEAFF
TRBD2	TRBV11-2	TRBJ2-7	NA	TGTGCCAGCAGCTTCACTAGCGGGGGGGTTGATCCGGAGCAGTACTTC	CASSFTSGGVDPEQYF
TRBD1	TRBV18	TRBJ1-4	NA	TGTGCCAGCTCACCTCCTAGCCAGGGGGCGTCTAATGAAAAACTGTTTTTT	CASSPPSQGASNEKLFF
NA	TRBV7-9	TRBJ1-1	NA	TGTTCCAGCAGCTTGGGAGGGGACACTGAAGCTTTCTTT	CSSSLGGDTEAFF
TRBD1	TRBV11-2	TRBJ2-2	once	TGTGCCAGCAGCCGGACAGGGGCGGGCGGGGAGCTGTTTTTT	CASSRTGAGGELFF
TRBD1	TRBV11-2	TRBJ1-6	NA	TGTGCCAGCAGCGCTACAGGGGTTCCTGGTAATTCACCCCTCCACTTT	CASSATGVPGNSPLHF
TRBD1	TRBV6-1	TRBJ2-3	NA	TGTGCCCTCGACAGGGGAATAGGAAACACAGATACGCAGTATTTT	CALDRGIGNTDTQYF
NA	TRBV7-9	TRBJ2-6	NA	TGTTCCACTGAGGCTGGGGCCAACGTCCTGACTTTC	CSTEAGANVLTF
TRBD1	TRBV14	TRBJ2-7	NA	TGTGCCAGCAGCCGAGAGGGACAGTCCTACGAGCAGTACTTC	CASSREGQSYEQYF
NA	TRBV4-3	TRBJ2-3	NA	TGCGCCAGCAGCCAAGGCGCGGGACAGAGCACAGATACGCAGTATTTT	CASSQGAGQSTDTQYF
TRBD2	TRBV6-5	TRBJ2-2	few	TGTGCCAGCAGTTACCGGGGACTAAACACCGGGGAGCTGTTTTTT	CASSYRGLNTGELFF
NA	TRBV5-8	TRBJ1-5	NA	TGTGCCAGCAGCTTGGTCTCCTCGGTTAGCAATCAGCCCCAGCATTTT	CASSLVSSVSNQPQHF
TRBD2	TRBV10-3	TRBJ2-4	NA	TGTGCCATCAGTGAGTCGCAGGCGGGGGGACCCAAAAACATTCAGTACTTC	CAISESQAGGPKNIQYF
NA	TRBV20-1	TRBJ1-1	NA	TGCAGTGCTTCCCGTTACACTGAAGCTTTCTTT	CSASRYTEAFF
NA	TRBV7-2	TRBJ1-5	NA	TGTGCCAGCAGCTTAGTGGGGGGTTTTGATCAGCCCCAGCATTTT	CASSLVGGFDQPQHF
TRBD2	TRBV6-1	TRBJ2-1	NA	TGTGCCAGCAGTCCCCTACTAGCGGGAGACAATGAGCAGTTCTTC	CASSPLLAGDNEQFF
NA	TRBV2	TRBJ2-7	NA	TGTGCCAGCAGTGGCATCTACGGCGAGCAGTACTTC	CASSGIYGEQYF
TRBD1	TRBV7-2	TRBJ2-7	NA	TGTGCCAGCAGCTTCGACAGGGGGCTTTACGAGCAGTACTTC	CASSFDRGLYEQYF
NA	TRBV6-1	TRBJ2-7	NA	TGTGCCAGCAGTGAAAGGATCTTAGGGAGCTCCTACGAGCAGTACTTC	CASSERILGSSYEQYF
NA	TRBV5-1	TRBJ2-7	NA	TGCGCCAGCAGCTTGGGGCCTAGCCGGAGCTACGAGCAGTACTTC	CASSLGPSRSYEQYF
NA	TRBV19	TRBJ1-5	many	TGTGCCAGTAAAGTCCGGGGCAATCAGCCCCAGCATTTT	CASKVRGNQPQHF
NA	TRBV7-2	TRBJ2-1	NA	TGTGCCAGCAGCTCCGGCGGGGCCTTACTTTCCTACAATGAGCAGTTCTTC	CASSSGGALLSYNEQFF
TRBD1	TRBV5-4	TRBJ2-3	NA	TGTGCCAGCAGCCCAGGGGGTGTTAGCACAGATACGCAGTATTTT	CASSPGGVSTDTQYF
TRBD2	TRBV7-2	TRBJ2-3	NA	TGTGCCAGCAGCTTAGTAGCGGGGGGCACAGATACGCAGTATTTT	CASSLVAGGTDTQYF
NA	TRBV27	TRBJ1-2	once	TGTGCCAGCAGCTCACTCAGGGGCGATGGCTACACCTTC	CASSSLRGDGYTF
TRBD1	TRBV18	TRBJ1-3	NA	TGTGCCAGCTCATCCCGGGACAGGGGGCCTGGAAACACCATATATTTT	CASSSRDRGPGNTIYF
NA	TRBV6-5	TRBJ2-7	NA	TGTGCCTGGCTTTGGGCAGCCTCCTACGAGCAGTACTTC	CAWLWAASYEQYF